This TCR beta chain came from a study of T cells in Graves' hyperthyroidism and ophthalmopathy. Germline-derived CDR1 and CDR2 are SNHLY and FYNNEI. The CDR3 is 14 residues long. Trimming cost V 4 bases and J 0 bases, with 10 bases left between them. There were TCR beta CDR3 regions amplified from RNA transcripts. The HTBI set primed first-round TCR CDR3 RT-PCR. In TCRdb, the multiplex PCR reads were re-called with MiXCR into one record per CDR3 protein. The data hold hundreds of thousands of distinct CDR3 sequences, with approximately 24% observed a single time. This TCR was sampled from a young woman with Graves' ophthalmopathy. The rearrangement links TRBV2 to TRBJ2-7; the D call may be TRBD1 or TRBD2 (5 bases each). The sample taken for sequencing was blood. The DNA for the CDR3 is TGTGCCAGCAGTGGTTGGGACGGCTCCTACGAGCAGTACTTC. This sequence encodes CASSGWDGSYEQYF.